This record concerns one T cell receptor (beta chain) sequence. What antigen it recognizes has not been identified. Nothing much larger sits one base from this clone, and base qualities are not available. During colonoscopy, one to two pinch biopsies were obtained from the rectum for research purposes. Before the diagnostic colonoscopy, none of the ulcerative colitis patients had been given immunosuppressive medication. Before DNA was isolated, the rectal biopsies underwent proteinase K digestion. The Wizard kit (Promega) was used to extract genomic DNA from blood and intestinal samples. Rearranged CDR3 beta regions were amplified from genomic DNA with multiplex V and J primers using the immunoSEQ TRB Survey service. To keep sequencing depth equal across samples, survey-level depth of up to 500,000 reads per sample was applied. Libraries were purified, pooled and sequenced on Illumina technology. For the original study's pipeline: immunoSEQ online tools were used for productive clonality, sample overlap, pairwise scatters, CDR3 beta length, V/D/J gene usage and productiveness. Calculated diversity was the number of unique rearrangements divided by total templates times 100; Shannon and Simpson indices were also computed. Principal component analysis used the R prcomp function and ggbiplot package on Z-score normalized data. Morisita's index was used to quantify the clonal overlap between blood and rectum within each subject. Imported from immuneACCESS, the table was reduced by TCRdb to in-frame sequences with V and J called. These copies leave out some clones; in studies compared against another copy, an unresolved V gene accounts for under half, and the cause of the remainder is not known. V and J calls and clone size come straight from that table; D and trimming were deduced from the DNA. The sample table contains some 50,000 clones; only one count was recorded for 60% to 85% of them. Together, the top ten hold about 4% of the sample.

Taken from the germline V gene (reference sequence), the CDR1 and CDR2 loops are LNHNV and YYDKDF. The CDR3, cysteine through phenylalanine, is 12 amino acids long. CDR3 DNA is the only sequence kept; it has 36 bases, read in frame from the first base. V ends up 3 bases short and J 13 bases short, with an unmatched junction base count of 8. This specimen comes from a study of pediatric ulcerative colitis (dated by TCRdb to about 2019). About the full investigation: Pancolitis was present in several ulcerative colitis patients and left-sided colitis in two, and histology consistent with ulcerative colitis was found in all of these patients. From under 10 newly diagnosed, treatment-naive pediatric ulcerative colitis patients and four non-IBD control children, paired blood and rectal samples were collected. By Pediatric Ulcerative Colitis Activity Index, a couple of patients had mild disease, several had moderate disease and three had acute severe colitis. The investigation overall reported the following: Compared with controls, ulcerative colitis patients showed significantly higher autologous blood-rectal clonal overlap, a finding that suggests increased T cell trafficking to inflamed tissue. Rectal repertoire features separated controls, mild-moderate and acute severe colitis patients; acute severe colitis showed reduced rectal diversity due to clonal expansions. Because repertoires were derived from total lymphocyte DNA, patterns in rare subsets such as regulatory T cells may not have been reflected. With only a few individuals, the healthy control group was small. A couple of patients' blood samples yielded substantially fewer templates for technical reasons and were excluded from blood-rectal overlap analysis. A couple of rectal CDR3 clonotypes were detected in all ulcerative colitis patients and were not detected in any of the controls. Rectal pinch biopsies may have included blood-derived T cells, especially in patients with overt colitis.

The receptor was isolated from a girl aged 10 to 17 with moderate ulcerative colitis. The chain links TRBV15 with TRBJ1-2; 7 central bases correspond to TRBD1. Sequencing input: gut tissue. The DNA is TGTGCCACCAGCAGGGCTGACAGGGAACCCACCTTC. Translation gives CATSRADREPTF. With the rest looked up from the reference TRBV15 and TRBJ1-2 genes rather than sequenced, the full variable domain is DAMVIQNPRYQVTQFGKPVTLSCSQTLNHNVMYWYQQKSSQAPKLLFHYYDKDFNNEADTPDNFQSRRPNTSFCFLDIRSPGLGDTAMYLCATSRADREPTFGSGTRLTVV.